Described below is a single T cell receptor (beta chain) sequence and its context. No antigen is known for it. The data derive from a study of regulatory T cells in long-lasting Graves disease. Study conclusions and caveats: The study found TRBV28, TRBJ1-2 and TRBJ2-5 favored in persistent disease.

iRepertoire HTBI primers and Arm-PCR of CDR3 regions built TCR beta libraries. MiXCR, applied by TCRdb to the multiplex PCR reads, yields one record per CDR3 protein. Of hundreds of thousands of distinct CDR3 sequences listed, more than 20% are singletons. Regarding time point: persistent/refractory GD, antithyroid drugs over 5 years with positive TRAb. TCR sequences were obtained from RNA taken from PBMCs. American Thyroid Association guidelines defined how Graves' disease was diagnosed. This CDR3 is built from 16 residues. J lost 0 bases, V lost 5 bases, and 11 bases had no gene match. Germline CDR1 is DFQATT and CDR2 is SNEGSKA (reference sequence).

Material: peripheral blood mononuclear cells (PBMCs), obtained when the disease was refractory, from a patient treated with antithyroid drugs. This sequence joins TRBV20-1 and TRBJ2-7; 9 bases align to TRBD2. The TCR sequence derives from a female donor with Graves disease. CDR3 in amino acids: CSAPPDSGGSSYEQYF. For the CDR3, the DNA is TGCAGTGCTCCGCCGGATAGCGGGGGCAGCTCCTACGAGCAGTACTTC.